The 21 T cell receptor beta chains below all came from one sample that was sequenced in a study of blood T cell repertoires in COVID-19 (TCRdb year 2020). Library generation was performed with the immunoSEQ multiplex PCR assay. Drawn from immuneACCESS, this table holds only the in-frame rearrangements with V and J called that TCRdb kept. Clones are partly lost; checked studies trace under half to an unresolved V gene and leave the rest unexplained. In this sample the table shows around 140,000 clones, roughly four fifths of which occur a single time. About 16% of the sample goes to the ten largest clones. Input material: peripheral blood. These receptors were collected from a human donor with acute or convalescent COVID-19. The donor label of this sample is uncertain.

This sequence joins TRBV30 and TRBJ1-3; the D is unclear. CDR3 length: 15 amino acids. CDR1 GTSNPN and CDR2 SVGIG come from the germline V gene (reference sequence). The V end lost 0 bases, the J end lost 2 bases, and 11 bases lay between the germline ends. This CDR3 reads CAWSVWAAAGNTIYF. Here the CDR3 DNA reads TGTGCCTGGAGTGTATGGGCCGCAGCTGGAAACACCATATATTTT.

The J gene is TRBJ2-3, the V gene TRBV24-1; 8 positions agree with TRBD1. The CDR3 contains 13 residues. V lost 4 bases and J lost 10; bases outside the gene matches: 6. Per germline, CDR1 KGHDR and CDR2 SFDVKD. The CDR3 loop is CATSEPDRGAQYF. The CDR3 DNA follows: TGTGCCACCAGTGAACCTGACAGGGGCGCGCAGTATTTT.

The V and J genes are TRBV28 and TRBJ1-2, with D perhaps TRBD1 (6 bases). This CDR3 is built from 15 residues. V lost 10 bases, J lost 1 base, and 19 bases lay in between. Germline CDR1 reads MDHEN; CDR2 reads SYDVKM. CDR3 sequence reads: CATQDPRGSNYGYTF. As DNA, the CDR3 is TGTGCCACCCAAGACCCCAGGGGTAGTAACTATGGCTACACCTTC.

The chain recombines TRBV4-1 with TRBJ1-1; D perhaps matches TRBD1 (6 bases). The CDR3 consists of 15 residues. Trimming removed 0 bases at V and 11 bases at J, with 19 bases between. Per germline, CDR1 MGHRA and CDR2 YSYEKL. The CDR3 protein is CASSQESRGRSGAFF. The CDR3 DNA is TGCGCCAGCAGCCAAGAGTCCAGGGGCCGGAGTGGGGCTTTCTTT.

V is TRBV7-3 and J is TRBJ1-1, with TRBD1 identical over 7 bases. Looked up from germline, CDR1 is SGHTA and CDR2 is FQGTGA. This CDR3 contains 14 residues. The J segment lost 8 bases and the V segment lost 5 bases, leaving 11 bases of the junction unmatched. DNA of the CDR3: TGTGCCAGCAGCAACCGCACCGGGACAGCAGAAGCTTTCTTT. The encoded protein is CASSNRTGTAEAFF.

The chain couples TRBV3-1 (or the pseudogene TRBV3-2) to TRBJ2-4; TRBD2 agrees at 10 bases. Germline V CDR1 and CDR2: LGHDT, YNNKEL (reference sequence). CDR3 length: 19 amino acids. Trimming at V came to 3 bases and at J to 9 bases, leaving 20 bases not matched to a gene. The CDR3 spells CASSHPRAGGYLARGIQYF. The CDR3 DNA is TGTGCCAGCAGCCACCCAAGAGCGGGGGGGTACCTAGCCAGAGGCATTCAGTACTTC.

This clone turned up a few times. The chain couples TRBV6-5 to TRBJ1-2; TRBD1 is a possible D gene (5 bases). The CDR3 is 13 amino acids. CDR1 and CDR2 from the germline V gene are MNHEY and SVGAGI. Trimming pared 8 bases from V and 0 bases from J, leaving 10 bases between. The CDR3 nucleotides are TGTGCCAGCGGCCGACAGTCTAACTATGGCTACACCTTC. Protein: CASGRQSNYGYTF.

This chain joins TRBV6-2 or TRBV6-3 and TRBJ2-7; unclear D gene. The CDR3 runs 12 residues. Trimming removed 5 bases from V and 3 bases from J, with 8 bases in between. CDR1 and CDR2 from the germline V gene are MNHEY and SVGEGT. The CDR3 DNA reads TGTGCCAGCAGTCGGAGCATCTACGAGCAGTACTTC. This gives the protein CASSRSIYEQYF.

V is TRBV6-5 and J is TRBJ1-1; the D is unclear. The CDR3 runs 13 residues. V dropped 7 bases and J dropped 3 bases, with 12 bases sitting between them. In germline, CDR1 is MNHEY, CDR2 SVGAGI. The CDR3 sequence is CASKTDRDTEAFF. The CDR3 DNA follows: TGTGCCAGCAAGACCGATCGGGACACTGAAGCTTTCTTT.

V is TRBV5-1 and J is TRBJ1-6, with 9 bases fitting TRBD1. CDR1 and CDR2 from the germline V gene are SGHRS and YFSETQ. V shed 1 base and J 0 bases; nucleotides not matched to a gene: 8. This CDR3 comprises 19 residues. CDR3 DNA sequence: TGCGCCAGCAGCTTGTGGACAGGGGAGCAGCTCTCCTATAATTCACCCCTCCACTTT. It encodes CASSLWTGEQLSYNSPLHF.

This clone was detected only once. The rearrangement links TRBV5-4 to TRBJ1-2; a weak D match, TRBD1 (6 bases). CDR1 SGHNT and CDR2 YYREEE come from the germline V gene (reference sequence). Trimming left V 2 bases short and J 1 base short, with 15 bases between. CDR3 size: 16 residues. The DNA of the CDR3 is TGTGCCAGCAGCTTAGGGGGTGAAATGGGTAACTATGGCTACACCTTC. This gives the protein CASSLGGEMGNYGYTF.

The chain uses TRBV12-2 and TRBJ1-2. TRBV12-2 is deemed a pseudogene. This CDR3 comprises 15 residues. As DNA, the CDR3 is TGTGCAAGTCGCTTAGTGCAGGGAGGAGGGTATGGCTACACCTTC. This sequence encodes CASRLVQGGGYGYTF.

V usage is TRBV4-2 and J usage is TRBJ1-4; TRBD1 aligns across 7 bases. This CDR3 comprises 14 residues. V lost 1 base and J lost 6; bases outside the gene matches: 2. Germline-derived CDR1 and CDR2 are LGHNA and YNFKEQ. This chain's CDR3 is CASSQGTGDEKLFF. The DNA for the CDR3 is TGTGCCAGCAGCCAAGGGACAGGAGATGAAAAACTGTTTTTT.

The rearrangement joins TRBV6-5 to TRBJ2-1, with 7 bases lining up with TRBD1. Germline CDR1 and CDR2: MNHEY and SVGAGI. Trimming removed 8 bases from V and 6 bases from J; junction bases left unmatched: 7. The CDR3 consists of 13 residues. The CDR3 coding sequence is TGTGCCAGCGCTAACAGGGGTGGCAATGAGCAGTTCTTC. Translation gives CASANRGGNEQFF.

The chain links TRBV6-6 to TRBJ2-7, with D possibly being TRBD1 (5 bases). Trimming pared 6 bases from V and 2 bases from J, leaving 8 bases between. CDR3 length: 12 amino acids. CDR1 and CDR2 from the germline V gene are MNHNY and SVGAGI (reference sequence). The CDR3 DNA reads as TGTGCCAGCAGCCCACAGGCCTACGAGCAGTACTTC. As protein: CASSPQAYEQYF.

The gene calls are TRBV5-6 and TRBJ1-2; 7 bases are a match to TRBD1. CDR3 length equals 16 residues. The germline CDR1 and CDR2 sequences are SGHDT and YYEEEE. The trim removed 5 bases at V and 5 bases at J, leaving 15 bases unmatched. The CDR3 nucleotides read TGTGCCAGCAGTGGGGTTCGGGCAGGGGGTGATTATGGCTACACCTTC. Its protein is CASSGVRAGGDYGYTF.

Worth noting for this clone: The same CDR3 also results from other DNA sequences found in this sample. The V call is TRBV12-3 or TRBV12-4, the J call TRBJ1-6, with D possibly being TRBD1 (6 bases). Trimming stripped 6 bases from V and 4 bases from J, with 7 bases between. The length of the CDR3 is 13 residues. For the CDR3, the DNA is TGTGCCAGCAGAGGGGGATATAATTCACCCCTCCACTTT. Translated, it gives CASRGGYNSPLHF.

This clone was seen just once. This sequence joins TRBV7-2 and TRBJ1-5; D is uncertain. Germline lookup yields CDR1 SGHTA and CDR2 FQGNSA. V gave up 1 base and J gave up 11 bases, with 9 bases separating them. The CDR3 consists of 12 residues. The CDR3 is CASSLGSGSQHF. CDR3 nucleotide sequence: TGTGCCAGCAGCTTAGGGTCCGGGTCCCAGCATTTT.

The sample holds a few counts of this clone. The chain carries TRBV12-5 and TRBJ1-5; D remains unclear. There are 14 residues in the CDR3. Germline loops: CDR1 LGHNT, CDR2 FRNRAP. Trimming removed 6 bases from V and 0 bases from J, with 9 bases in between. The CDR3 here is CASGGGYSNQPQHF. The CDR3 DNA sequence: TGTGCTAGTGGCGGAGGGTATAGCAATCAGCCCCAGCATTTT.

This CDR3 reads CAWAIAKNIQYF. For the CDR3, the DNA is TGTGCCTGGGCCATTGCCAAAAACATTCAGTACTTC. This sequence joins TRBV30 and TRBJ2-4; D not resolved. This CDR3 comprises 12 residues. Looked up from germline, CDR1 is GTSNPN and CDR2 is SVGIG (reference sequence). V was shortened by 5 bases and J by 1 base, with 6 bases between the two germline ends.

The chain has TRBV6-2 or TRBV6-3 and TRBJ2-7, with D perhaps matching TRBD2 (5 bases). Germline V gene lookup returns CDR1 MNHEY and CDR2 SVGEGT. The V gene lost 5 bases and the J gene lost 0 bases, with 14 bases spanning the gap. The CDR3 consists of 15 residues. In nucleotides, the CDR3 is TGTGCCAGCAGTGGCCTCAGCGGAAACTCCTACGAGCAGTACTTC. This sequence encodes CASSGLSGNSYEQYF.